These 24 T cell receptor beta chains originate from one sample sequenced in a study of blood T cell repertoires in COVID-19. Sequencing used immunoSEQ multiplex PCR; TCRdb keeps in-frame clones, though not all of them. This sample has 200,000 to 300,000 clones; 65% to 85% occur once, and the top ten carry more than 1.5%. The sample taken for sequencing was peripheral blood. The receptors were sampled from a woman in her forties who had recovered from COVID-19.

The rearrangement uses TRBV18 and TRBJ1-1; maybe TRBD1 (6 bases). The germline gives CDR1 KGHSH, CDR2 LQKENI. V shed 4 bases and J shed 2 bases, with 20 bases lying between them. The CDR3 has 17 amino acids. The CDR3 bases are TGTGCCAGCTCACATACCACCCTAGGGACACCCAACACTGAAGCTTTCTTT. It yields the protein CASSHTTLGTPNTEAFF.

The chain recombines TRBV30 with TRBJ1-4; D ambiguous. Germline-derived CDR1 and CDR2 are GTSNPN and SVGIG (reference sequence). V lost 1 base to trimming and J lost 13 bases, with 19 bases between them. The CDR3 has 14 residues. The CDR3 region is CAWSAELTGEGLFF. The CDR3 DNA reads as TGTGCCTGGAGTGCCGAATTGACTGGGGAGGGACTGTTTTTT.

The table lists this clone with a count of one. This rearrangement joins TRBV10-3 to TRBJ2-3; TRBD2 might be the D (6 bases). Germline values: CDR1 ENHRY, CDR2 SYGVKD. The V end was cut by 6 bases, the J end by 2 bases, with 12 bases between. The CDR3 totals 14 residues. As DNA, the CDR3 is TGTGCCATCAGGCGGGGCTTGGACACAGATACGCAGTATTTT. Its translation: CAIRRGLDTDTQYF.

The chain is built from TRBV7-9 and TRBJ1-6, with D hard to call. V lost 5 bases to trimming and J lost 8 bases, with 13 bases between them. The germline gives CDR1 SEHNR, CDR2 FQNEAQ (reference sequence). This CDR3 region has 14 residues. The CDR3 reads CASSINEAHSPLHF. The CDR3 region has the DNA TGTGCCAGCAGCATCAACGAAGCTCATTCACCCCTCCACTTT.

V is TRBV6-5 and J is TRBJ2-7, with D possibly matching TRBD1 (6 bases). V was clipped by 6 bases and J by 4 bases, with 16 bases between them. The CDR3 loop spans 14 amino acids. Germline V gene lookup returns CDR1 MNHEY and CDR2 SVGAGI. CDR3: CASSETGLRYEQYF. The CDR3 DNA reads as TGTGCCAGCAGCGAGACAGGACTTAGGTACGAGCAGTACTTC.

The chain recombines TRBV3-1 (or the pseudogene TRBV3-2) with TRBJ1-1; possible D gene TRBD1, 6 bases. CDR3 size: 14 residues. From germline, CDR1 is LGHDT and CDR2 YNNKEL (reference sequence). V shed 1 base and J shed 6 bases, with 12 bases lying between them. The CDR3 is CASSQGQGTAEAFF. The CDR3 bases are TGTGCCAGCAGCCAAGGCCAGGGGACGGCTGAAGCTTTCTTT.

The V call is TRBV3-1 (or the pseudogene TRBV3-2), the J call TRBJ1-6, with D maybe TRBD1 (5 bases). V was clipped by 1 base and J by 14 bases, with 12 bases between them. The CDR3 is 13 residues long. The germline V gene has CDR1 LGHDT and CDR2 YNNKEL (reference sequence). DNA of the CDR3: TGTGCCAGCAGCCAAGGGGGGGGGTCGGCCCTCCACTTT. As protein: CASSQGGGSALHF.

The chain joins TRBV6-1 to TRBJ1-1, with D possibly matching TRBD1 (6 bases). The ends were cut back, 0 bases at V and 1 base at J, with 9 bases in the middle. The CDR3 totals 15 residues. The germline CDR1 and CDR2 sequences are MNHNS and SASEGT. The CDR3 sequence is CASSEAGRGNTEAFF. The CDR3 DNA reads TGTGCCAGCAGTGAAGCAGGCAGGGGGAACACTGAAGCTTTCTTT.

This chain links TRBV2 with TRBJ1-6; 7 nucleotides line up with TRBD1. The CDR3 loop spans 16 amino acids. The trim removed 1 base at V and 6 bases at J, leaving 6 bases unmatched. The germline CDR1 and CDR2 sequences are SNHLY and FYNNEI. The CDR3 sequence: CASSEEGAGVNSPLHF. CDR3 bases: TGTGCCAGCAGTGAAGAGGGGGCAGGGGTTAATTCACCCCTCCACTTT.

V usage is TRBV4-2 and J usage is TRBJ2-3, with 8 bases fitting TRBD2. V trimming: 0 bases; J trimming: 4 bases; junction bases outside the gene matches: 6. The CDR3 totals 16 residues. Germline V CDR1 and CDR2: LGHNA, YNFKEQ. CDR3 sequence reads: CASSQEPGGFADTQYF. CDR3 DNA: TGTGCCAGCAGCCAAGAACCGGGGGGGTTCGCAGATACGCAGTATTTT.

J is TRBJ1-2 and V is TRBV6-6, with D unclear. This CDR3 contains 13 residues. V lost 10 bases, J lost 4 bases, and 16 bases lay in between. CDR1 and CDR2 from the germline V gene are MNHNY and SVGAGI (reference sequence). CDR3 in DNA: TGTGCCACCGGGTCCTCCCCGAGCTATGGCTACACCTTC. Amino acid sequence: CATGSSPSYGYTF.

The chain employs TRBV11-1 and TRBJ2-5; TRBD1 matches 9 bases. The J segment lost 5 bases and the V segment lost 5 bases, leaving 9 bases of the junction unmatched. Germline V lookup: CDR1 SGHAT, CDR2 FQDESV (reference sequence). The CDR3 spans 15 residues. CDR3 protein: CASSTGGGAGETQYF. CDR3 DNA: TGTGCCAGCAGCACAGGGGGCGGGGCCGGGGAGACCCAGTACTTC.

J is TRBJ2-5 and V is TRBV27; 9 bases agree with TRBD2. V shed 3 bases, J shed 7 bases, and the junction held 12 bases outside the gene matches. Germline V gene sequence: CDR1 MNHEY, CDR2 SMNVEV (reference sequence). The CDR3 runs to 16 residues. The CDR3 DNA follows: TGTGCCAGCAGTTTTACCTCAAGCGGGGGGTTTGTGACCCAGTACTTC. Translated, it gives CASSFTSSGGFVTQYF.

The chain combines TRBV11-2 with TRBJ2-7, with 12 positions matching TRBD2. The trim removed 3 bases at V and 4 bases at J, leaving 1 base unmatched. CDR3 length: 14 residues. The germline V gene encodes CDR1 SGHAT and CDR2 FQNNGV. The CDR3 DNA reads as TGTGCCAGCAGCTTGGGACTAGCGGGTTACGAGCAGTACTTC. This sequence encodes CASSLGLAGYEQYF.

This chain connects TRBV2 to TRBJ1-4; no clear D. V dropped 8 bases and J dropped 0 bases, with 10 bases sitting between them. CDR3 length: 14 amino acids. CDR1 is SNHLY and CDR2 is FYNNEI in the germline V gene. CDR3 DNA sequence: TGTGCCAGCGGGAGATTCGCAACTAATGAAAAACTGTTTTTT. It yields the protein CASGRFATNEKLFF.

This chain uses TRBV7-9 with TRBJ1-4; 7 bases are a match to TRBD1. J gave up 6 bases and V 6 bases, and 7 bases lay outside the gene matches. CDR3 length: 14 amino acids. CDR1 and CDR2 (germline): SEHNR, FQNEAQ (reference sequence). The CDR3 DNA follows: TGTGCCAGCAGAAGACAGGGCGGGGATGAAAAACTGTTTTTT. Amino acid sequence: CASRRQGGDEKLFF.

This clone was seen just once. The chain carries TRBV2 and TRBJ1-1; 7 bases match TRBD1. The CDR3 sequence is 13 residues long. Trimming took 8 bases from V and 0 from J; bases not matched to a gene: 3. Germline CDR1 is SNHLY and CDR2 is FYNNEI. The CDR3 bases are TGTGCCAGCTGTACAGGGGTGAACACTGAAGCTTTCTTT. Residues: CASCTGVNTEAFF.

This sequence joins TRBV5-6 and TRBJ2-2, with D tentatively TRBD1 (6 bases). The CDR3 contains 14 residues. Trimming pared 3 bases from V and 4 bases from J, leaving 10 bases between. Germline V CDR1 and CDR2: SGHDT, YYEEEE. The CDR3 reads CASSSSTGTGELFF. DNA of the CDR3: TGTGCCAGCAGCTCGTCGACAGGCACCGGGGAGCTGTTTTTT.

The chain joins TRBV7-5 to TRBJ1-4. TRBV7-5 is assigned pseudogene status. The CDR3 sequence is 15 residues long. CDR3 nucleotide sequence: TGTGTCAGAAGCTTAGAGAGGAAGGCTAATGAAAAACTGTTTTTT. Translation: CVRSLERKANEKLFF.

J is TRBJ2-1 and V is TRBV18; 13 nucleotides agree with TRBD2. Germline assignment: CDR1 KGHSH and CDR2 LQKENI. CDR3 size: 15 residues. Trimming at V came to 2 bases and at J to 9 bases, leaving 4 bases not matched to a gene. The CDR3 region is CASSPTSGGAVEQFF. Written as DNA, the CDR3 is TGTGCCAGCTCACCAACTAGCGGGGGGGCAGTTGAGCAGTTCTTC.

Here the CDR3 DNA reads TGTGCCAGCAGCCAAGGACTAGCGGACGATGAGCAGTTCTTC. It encodes CASSQGLADDEQFF. The J gene is TRBJ2-1, the V gene TRBV14; 9 nucleotides agree with TRBD2. CDR1 SGHDN and CDR2 FVKESK come from the germline V gene. V lost 1 base to trimming and J lost 8 bases; unmatched junction nucleotides: 3. The CDR3 is 14 residues long.

The chain couples TRBV7-3 to TRBJ2-3; 7 nucleotides align to TRBD1. CDR1 is SGHTA, CDR2 FQGTGA, per germline. V dropped 3 bases and J dropped 2; count of bases not matched to a gene: 5. The CDR3 contains 15 residues. CDR3 protein: CASSLYRGSTDTQYF. The CDR3 DNA follows: TGTGCCAGCAGCTTGTACAGGGGATCCACAGATACGCAGTATTTT.

This chain joins TRBV5-6 and TRBJ2-4; possibly TRBD1 for D (5 bases). The V end was cut by 3 bases, the J end by 5 bases, with 15 bases between. CDR1 is SGHDT and CDR2 is YYEEEE in the germline V gene. The CDR3 loop spans 15 amino acids. CDR3 coding DNA: TGTGCCAGCAGCTCCCGTGGACACCCCCAAAACATTCAGTACTTC. Translating gives CASSSRGHPQNIQYF.

This chain joins TRBV6-1 and TRBJ1-2, with D unresolved. V shed 0 bases and J shed 4 bases, with 9 bases lying between them. This CDR3 spans 14 amino acids. CDR1 and CDR2 (germline): MNHNS, SASEGT. CDR3 nucleotide sequence: TGTGCCAGCAGTGAAGCGCTTCAAGCCTATGGCTACACCTTC. It specifies CASSEALQAYGYTF.